This record concerns one T cell receptor (beta chain) sequence. Its antigen is unidentified. The authors ran the immunoSEQ assay, v3.0, at survey level. Sequencing was intended to reach about 35,000-50,000 T-cell genomes per sample. Libraries were prepared by immunoSEQ multiplex PCR; TCRdb keeps only in-frame clonotypes and omits some of them. The data hold 20,000 to 30,000 clones, with approximately 86% observed a single time. The sample is drawn from a study of long-term antiretroviral therapy in people with HIV. General observations from the study: In HIV, the repertoires covered a tighter span of CDR3 lengths than in controls. Viral resistance, ART adherence and therapy changes all lacked available data. Clones with expansion before ART led the repertoire at all time points.

The starting material was unsorted PBMCs, obtained 1.9 years after starting antiretroviral therapy. The clonotype was recovered from a woman aged 30 to 39 with HIV.

The CDR3, as DNA: TGCGCCAGCAGCTTGGGGCAATATGAGCAGTTCTTC. It translates to CASSLGQYEQFF. The chain has TRBV5-1 and TRBJ2-1; D gene ambiguous. Trimming removed 0 bases from V and 8 bases from J, with 6 bases in between. Per the germline V gene, CDR1 is SGHRS and CDR2 is YFSETQ. The CDR3 totals 12 residues.